This TCR beta chain was captured in a study of blood T cell repertoires in COVID-19. The ends were cut back, 5 bases at V and 6 bases at J, with 17 bases in the middle. Germline lookup yields CDR1 SSHAT and CDR2 FNYEAQ (reference sequence). The CDR3 consists of 15 residues. The repertoire was sequenced with immunoSEQ multiplex PCR; TCRdb's copy has only in-frame clones and lacks some. The table lists around 76,000 clones, about four fifths of them singletons. The TCR sequence derives from a woman between 70 and 85 years old with acute or convalescent COVID-19. The sample was peripheral blood. The V gene is TRBV7-7, the J gene TRBJ2-1; weak D call: TRBD1 (6 bases). The CDR3, as DNA: TGTGCCAGCAGCCCACGAGGGGGTCCTATCAATGAGCAGTTCTTC. Protein product: CASSPRGGPINEQFF.